This entry lists 25 T cell receptor beta chains sequenced from one sample in a study of cytomegalovirus exposure and HLA in healthy donors. The PCR had 60 Vbeta and 13 Jbeta primers. Measured with immunoSEQ multiplex PCR; TCRdb has only the in-frame clones, and not every one. The sample lists 200,000 or so clones, around 83% seen once, with approximately 6.5% in the top ten. Sequencing was done on a sample of PBMCs. These receptors came from a woman aged 50 to 60 in good health and CMV-seropositive.

This clone occurred a few times. The sample has other DNA sequences that encode this CDR3 too. The chain is built from TRBV5-4 and TRBJ2-7, with D perhaps matching TRBD1 (6 bases). The CDR3 is 15 amino acids. V lost 2 bases and J 0 bases, leaving 12 bases between the germline ends. Per germline, CDR1 SGHNT and CDR2 YYREEE (reference sequence). The CDR3 DNA follows: TGTGCCAGCAGCTTAGGGCCGGACAGCTCCTACGAGCAGTACTTC. Translated: CASSLGPDSSYEQYF.

CDR3 region: CASSSTGGDYNEQFF. Here the CDR3 DNA reads TGTGCCAGCAGTTCCACGGGGGGTGACTACAATGAGCAGTTCTTC. The chain joins TRBV6-5 to TRBJ2-1; 7 bases agree with TRBD2. V dropped 4 bases and J dropped 3; count of bases not matched to a gene: 6. CDR3 length: 15 amino acids. Germline V gene sequence: CDR1 MNHEY, CDR2 SVGAGI.

The chain has TRBV6-1 and TRBJ1-5; TRBD1 agrees at 10 bases. The junction had 8 bases not matched to a gene; V was cut back by 6 bases and J by 6 bases. Germline V gives CDR1 MNHNS, CDR2 SASEGT. This CDR3 has 15 residues. The CDR3 sequence: CASRVGTGAAQPQHF. CDR3 nucleotides: TGTGCCAGCAGGGTAGGGACAGGGGCTGCTCAGCCCCAGCATTTT.

CDR3 in amino acids: CASSRSSSYNEQFF. Here the CDR3 DNA reads TGTGCCAGCAGCCGCAGTTCCTCCTACAATGAGCAGTTCTTC. The chain combines TRBV9 with TRBJ2-1; D not certain. The CDR3 covers 14 residues. V gave up 4 bases and J gave up 0 bases, with 8 bases separating them. CDR1 is SGDLS and CDR2 is YYNGEE in the germline V gene.

J is TRBJ2-3 and V is TRBV7-2, with 9 bases aligning to TRBD1. From germline, CDR1 is SGHTA and CDR2 FQGNSA. There are 16 residues in the CDR3. V shed 1 base, J shed 5 bases, and the junction held 7 bases outside the gene matches. As DNA, the CDR3 is TGTGCCAGCAGCTTAGTACTAGGGACAGGGTTAGATACGCAGTATTTT. Translation: CASSLVLGTGLDTQYF.

The V call is TRBV18, the J call TRBJ1-1, with D unresolved. The ends were cut back, 3 bases at V and 5 bases at J, with 7 bases in the middle. Germline lookup yields CDR1 KGHSH and CDR2 LQKENI. The CDR3 has 12 amino acids. CDR3 sequence reads: CASSPLATEAFF. The CDR3 nucleotides read TGTGCCAGCTCACCCTTGGCTACTGAAGCTTTCTTT.

The count of this clone is one. V and J are TRBV25-1 and TRBJ1-5, with TRBD1 matching 8 bases. This CDR3 has 16 amino acids. The junction had 4 bases not matched to a gene; V was cut back by 2 bases and J by 1 base. CDR1 is MGHDK and CDR2 is SYGVNS in the germline V gene. The chain's CDR3 is CASSEGQGLSNQPQHF. DNA of the CDR3: TGTGCCAGCAGTGAAGGACAGGGCCTGAGCAATCAGCCCCAGCATTTT. The entire variable domain, with the rest obtained from reference TRBV25-1 and TRBJ1-5, is as follows: EADIYQTPRYLVIGTGKKITLECSQTMGHDKMYWYQQDPGMELHLIHYSYGVNSTEKGDLSSESTVSRIRTEHFPLTLESARPSHTSQYLCASSEGQGLSNQPQHFGDGTRLSIL.

This clone was found once. V and J are TRBV7-6 and TRBJ2-1, with 14 bases aligning to TRBD2. Germline CDR1 is SGHVS and CDR2 is FNYEAQ. V dropped 5 bases and J dropped 7; count of bases not matched to a gene: 4. The CDR3 consists of 15 residues. CDR3 residues: CASSPGLAGGNEQFF. The CDR3 nucleotides read TGTGCCAGCAGCCCCGGACTAGCGGGAGGAAATGAGCAGTTCTTC. The full variable domain, its missing parts supplied by reference TRBV7-6 and TRBJ2-1, is GAGVSQSPRYKVTKRGQDVALRCDPISGHVSLYWYRQALGQGPEFLTYFNYEAQQDKSGLPNDRFSAERPEGSISTLTIQRTEQRDSAMYRCASSPGLAGGNEQFFGPGTRLTVL.

Details on this clone: The germline gene is not matched at one end of the junction; a read error may be the cause. The chain joins TRBV7-9 to TRBJ2-5, with 9 bases fitting TRBD1. Germline CDR1 is SEHNR and CDR2 is FQNEAQ (reference sequence). This CDR3 spans 14 amino acids. The CDR3: CSSSSGQGEETQYF. In nucleotides, the CDR3 is TGTTCCAGCAGTTCGGGACAGGGAGAAGAGACCCAGTACTTC.

The chain combines TRBV5-1 with TRBJ1-2; 7 bases agree with TRBD1. Germline-derived CDR1 and CDR2 are SGHRS and YFSETQ. J was trimmed by 8 bases and V by 5 bases; bases with no gene match: 18. This CDR3 is built from 16 residues. This chain's CDR3 is CASSPPGQTTVSGYTF. CDR3 nucleotide sequence: TGCGCCAGCAGTCCTCCGGGACAGACGACTGTGAGCGGCTACACCTTC.

J is TRBJ1-1 and V is TRBV6-6, with D possibly TRBD1 on 6 matching bases. This CDR3 has 14 residues. The germline V and J ends were trimmed by 4 bases and 1 base, with 10 bases remaining between them. Germline loops: CDR1 MNHNY, CDR2 SVGAGI (reference sequence). The CDR3 reads CASSSPGANTEAFF. In nucleotides, the CDR3 is TGTGCCAGCAGTTCCCCAGGGGCGAACACTGAAGCTTTCTTT.

The chain is built from TRBV7-8 and TRBJ2-3; a possible D gene is TRBD1 (6 bases). Germline lookup yields CDR1 SGHVS and CDR2 FQNEAQ. The CDR3 is 14 amino acids. Trimming took off 3 bases at V and 4 bases at J, with 11 bases between the two ends. CDR3 nucleotide sequence: TGTGCCAGCAGCTTTCAGGGGCTTGCAGATACGCAGTATTTT. Its protein is CASSFQGLADTQYF. The entire variable domain, with the rest obtained from reference TRBV7-8 and TRBJ2-3, is as follows: GAGVSQSPRYKVAKRGQDVALRCDPISGHVSLFWYQQALGQGPEFLTYFQNEAQLDKSGLPSDRFFAERPEGSVSTLKIQRTQQEDSAVYLCASSFQGLADTQYFGPGTRLTVL.

The chain combines TRBV19 with TRBJ1-4; the match to TRBD1 covers 7 bases. Looked up from germline, CDR1 is LNHDA and CDR2 is SQIVND (reference sequence). The ends lost 5 bases at V and 5 bases at J; junction bases unmatched: 5. CDR3 length: 14 amino acids. The chain's CDR3 is CASSSLTGNEKLFF. The CDR3 bases are TGTGCCAGTAGTTCCCTGACAGGGAATGAAAAACTGTTTTTT.

This clone was seen a handful of times. The CDR3 coding sequence is TGCGCCAGCAGCTTTATCGGGGATCAGCCCCAGCATTTT. Translating gives CASSFIGDQPQHF. The rearrangement links TRBV5-1 to TRBJ1-5; D remains unclear. The V and J ends lost 2 bases and 5 bases respectively, with 8 bases between them. CDR3 length equals 13 residues. From germline, CDR1 is SGHRS and CDR2 YFSETQ. Based on the CDR3 plus reference TRBV5-1 and TRBJ1-5, the full variable domain is KAGVTQTPRYLIKTRGQQVTLSCSPISGHRSVSWYQQTPGQGLQFLFEYFSETQRNKGNFPGRFSGRQFSNSRSEMNVSTLELGDSALYLCASSFIGDQPQHFGDGTRLSIL.

This clone was seen more than once but under ten times. The J gene is TRBJ2-3, the V gene TRBV5-4, with a tentative D call TRBD2 (5 bases). Trimming took 3 bases from V and 3 from J, leaving 17 bases between them. Germline V gene sequence: CDR1 SGHNT, CDR2 YYREEE (reference sequence). This CDR3 region has 16 residues. The DNA for the CDR3 is TGTGCCAGCAGCTCGAGGGCTTTAACGGGAACAGATACGCAGTATTTT. This gives the protein CASSSRALTGTDTQYF.

In DNA form, the CDR3 reads TGTGCCACAAGTCGGTTTGGAGCAGATACGCAGTATTTT. Amino acid sequence: CATSRFGADTQYF. J is TRBJ2-3 and V is TRBV10-3, with D hard to call. The V end was cut by 10 bases, the J end by 4 bases, with 15 bases between. Germline CDR1 is ENHRY and CDR2 is SYGVKD. The CDR3 sequence is 13 residues long.

The rearrangement links TRBV27 to TRBJ2-3; D is perhaps TRBD2 (5 bases). The CDR3 totals 15 residues. The V gene's germline CDR1 is MNHEY and CDR2 SMNVEV (reference sequence). V was shortened by 5 bases and J by 5 bases, with 17 bases between the two germline ends. The DNA for the CDR3 is TGTGCCAGCAGTACGAGGACTGAGATGTTAGATACGCAGTATTTT. It encodes CASSTRTEMLDTQYF.

This chain joins TRBV28 and TRBJ2-5, with a possible D match to TRBD1 (6 bases). CDR3 size: 13 residues. V lost 7 bases and J 1 base, leaving 10 bases between the germline ends. Germline V lookup: CDR1 MDHEN, CDR2 SYDVKM. As DNA, the CDR3 is TGTGCCAGCAACATAGGGGGCCAAGAGACCCAGTACTTC. Translating gives CASNIGGQETQYF.

This chain connects TRBV6-5 to TRBJ2-5; D remains ambiguous. The end of the DNA is better explained by TRBJ2-7, so the J call may be wrong. This CDR3 spans 13 amino acids. Germline V gives CDR1 MNHEY, CDR2 SVGAGI. CDR3 amino acids: CASSYSGSHEQYF. The CDR3 DNA reads as TGTGCCAGCAGTTACTCCGGTAGCCACGAGCAGTACTTC.

This clone was counted only a few times. The chain employs TRBV7-2 and TRBJ2-5; 9 positions agree with TRBD1. Germline values: CDR1 SGHTA, CDR2 FQGNSA. Unmatched junction bases numbered 6, after V lost 5 bases and J lost 2 bases. CDR3 length: 15 residues. CDR3 sequence (DNA): TGTGCCAGCAGCCAAACAGGGGGCGGGCAAGAGACCCAGTACTTC. As protein: CASSQTGGGQETQYF.

The V and J genes are TRBV2 and TRBJ2-2; weak D call: TRBD1 (5 bases). In germline, CDR1 is SNHLY, CDR2 FYNNEI. This CDR3 contains 13 residues. V lost 4 bases, J lost 6 bases, and 9 bases lay in between. CDR3 loop: CASSAVGAGELFF. DNA for the CDR3: TGTGCCAGCAGTGCAGTAGGGGCCGGGGAGCTGTTTTTT.

The V call is TRBV25-1, the J call TRBJ2-3, with a weak D call TRBD2 (7 bases). V shed 2 bases and J shed 2 bases, with 17 bases lying between them. CDR1 and CDR2 from the germline V gene are MGHDK and SYGVNS. The CDR3 length is 17 residues. Written as DNA, the CDR3 is TGTGCCAGCAGTGAAGGGGAAGGGGGGGGCATCACAGATACGCAGTATTTT. Encoded protein: CASSEGEGGGITDTQYF.

This rearrangement joins TRBV7-2 to TRBJ1-5, with 10 positions matching TRBD1. The CDR3 consists of 15 residues. V lost 5 bases, J lost 5 bases, and 6 bases stayed unmatched. Germline assignment: CDR1 SGHTA and CDR2 FQGNSA. The CDR3 DNA sequence: TGTGCCAGCAGCAAAGGACAGGGGGTCCATCAGCCCCAGCATTTT. This gives the protein CASSKGQGVHQPQHF.

There are a few counts of this clone. V is TRBV18 and J is TRBJ1-4; TRBD1 matches at 8 bases. V shed 2 bases and J 4 bases; nucleotides not matched to a gene: 6. The CDR3 has 16 amino acids. Germline loops: CDR1 KGHSH, CDR2 LQKENI. The CDR3 sequence: CASSPMTGAVNEKLFF. In nucleotides, the CDR3 is TGTGCCAGCTCACCAATGACAGGGGCGGTTAATGAAAAACTGTTTTTT.

The chain uses TRBV7-9 and TRBJ1-4; TRBD1 aligns across 8 bases. Trimming removed 5 bases from V and 5 bases from J; junction bases left unmatched: 7. There are 15 residues in the CDR3. Germline V gene sequence: CDR1 SEHNR, CDR2 FQNEAQ (reference sequence). The CDR3 spells CASSPGRTGNEKLFF. CDR3 coding DNA: TGTGCCAGCAGCCCAGGACGGACAGGGAATGAAAAACTGTTTTTT.